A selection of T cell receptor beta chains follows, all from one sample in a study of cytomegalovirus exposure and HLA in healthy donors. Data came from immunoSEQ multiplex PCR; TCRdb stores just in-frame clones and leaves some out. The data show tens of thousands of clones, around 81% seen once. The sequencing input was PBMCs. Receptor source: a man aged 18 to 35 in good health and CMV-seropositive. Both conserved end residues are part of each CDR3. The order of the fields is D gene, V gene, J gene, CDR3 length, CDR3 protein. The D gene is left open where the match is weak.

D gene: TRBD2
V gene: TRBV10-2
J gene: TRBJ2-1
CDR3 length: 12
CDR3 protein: CASTSGANEQFF

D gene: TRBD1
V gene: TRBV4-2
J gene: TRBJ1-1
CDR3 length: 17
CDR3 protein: CASSPRGTGAMNTEAFF

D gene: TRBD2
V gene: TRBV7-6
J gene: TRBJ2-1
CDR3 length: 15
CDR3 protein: CASSIGGSISNEQFF

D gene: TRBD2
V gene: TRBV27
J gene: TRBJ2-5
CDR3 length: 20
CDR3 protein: CASSLYPPIGSGGPQETQYF

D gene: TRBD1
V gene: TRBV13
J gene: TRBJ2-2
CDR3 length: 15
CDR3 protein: CASSRGTGVAGELFF

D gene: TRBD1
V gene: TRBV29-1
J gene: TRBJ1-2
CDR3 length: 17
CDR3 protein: CSVEKRSARDRVHGYTF

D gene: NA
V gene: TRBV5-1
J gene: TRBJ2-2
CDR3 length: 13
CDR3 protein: CASSSGVGGELFF

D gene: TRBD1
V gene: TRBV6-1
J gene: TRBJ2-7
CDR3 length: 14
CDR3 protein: CASSFRDSSYEQYF

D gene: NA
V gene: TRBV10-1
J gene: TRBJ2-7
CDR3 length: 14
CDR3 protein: CASSEDGNINEQYF

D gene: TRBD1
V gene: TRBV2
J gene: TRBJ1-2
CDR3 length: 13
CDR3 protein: CASSPTGAYGYTF

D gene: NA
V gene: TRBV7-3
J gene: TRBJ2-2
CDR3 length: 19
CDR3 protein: CASSNLRGRAAANTGELFF

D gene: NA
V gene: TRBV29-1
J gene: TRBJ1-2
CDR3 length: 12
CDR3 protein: CSVEPGNYGYTF

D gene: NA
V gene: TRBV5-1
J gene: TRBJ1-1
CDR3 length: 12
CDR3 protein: CASSYLGIEAFF

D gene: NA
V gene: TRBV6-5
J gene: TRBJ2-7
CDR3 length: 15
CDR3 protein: CASSYSRDPAYEQYF

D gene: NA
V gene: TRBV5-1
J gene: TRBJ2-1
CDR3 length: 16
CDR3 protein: CASSLRDGDTYNEQFF

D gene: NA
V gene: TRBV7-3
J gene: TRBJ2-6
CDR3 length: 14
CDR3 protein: CASSFRSGANVLTF

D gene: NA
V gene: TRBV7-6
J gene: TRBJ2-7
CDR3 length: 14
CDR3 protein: CASSFRPGTYEQYF

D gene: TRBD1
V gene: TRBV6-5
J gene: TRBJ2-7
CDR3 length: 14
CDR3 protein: CASSAIRDSYEQYF

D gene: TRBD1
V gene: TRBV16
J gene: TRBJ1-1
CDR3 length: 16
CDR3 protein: CASSLWAGGMNTEAFF

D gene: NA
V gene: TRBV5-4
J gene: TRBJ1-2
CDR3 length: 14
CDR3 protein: CASSLEDSYGGYTF

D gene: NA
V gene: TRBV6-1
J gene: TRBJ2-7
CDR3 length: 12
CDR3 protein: CASVDSYYEQYF

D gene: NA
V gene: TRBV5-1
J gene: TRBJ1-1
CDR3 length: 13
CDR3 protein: CASSPGVNTEAFF

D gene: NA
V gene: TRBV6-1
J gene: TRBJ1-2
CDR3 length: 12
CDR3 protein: CASRDGAGGYTF

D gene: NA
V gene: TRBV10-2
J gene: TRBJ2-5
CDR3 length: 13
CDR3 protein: CASSPQAGETQYF

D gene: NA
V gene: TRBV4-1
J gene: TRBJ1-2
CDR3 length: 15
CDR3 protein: CASSQGAGMDYGYTF

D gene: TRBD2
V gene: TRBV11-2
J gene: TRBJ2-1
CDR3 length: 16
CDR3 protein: CASSQDRTSGRFQQFF

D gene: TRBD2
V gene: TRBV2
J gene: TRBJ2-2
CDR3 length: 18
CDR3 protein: CASRNPAGREMGTGELFF

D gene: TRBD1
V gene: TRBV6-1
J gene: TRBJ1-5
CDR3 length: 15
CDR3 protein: CASSEASGQYQPQHF

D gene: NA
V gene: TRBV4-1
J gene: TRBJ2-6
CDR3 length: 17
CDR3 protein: CASSQGAGSSGANVLTF

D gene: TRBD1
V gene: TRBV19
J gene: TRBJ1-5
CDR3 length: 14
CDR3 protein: CASNTGQGHQPQHF

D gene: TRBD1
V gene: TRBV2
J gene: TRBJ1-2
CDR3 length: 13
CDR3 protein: CASREGQGGGYTF

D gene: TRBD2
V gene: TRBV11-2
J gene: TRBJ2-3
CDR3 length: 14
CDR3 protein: CASSSIAGTDTQYF

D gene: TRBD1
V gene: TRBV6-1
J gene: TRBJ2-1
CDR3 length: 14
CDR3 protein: CASSARQGLNEQFF

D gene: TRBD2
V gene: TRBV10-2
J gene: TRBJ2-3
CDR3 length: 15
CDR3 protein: CASSRSGRGADTQYF

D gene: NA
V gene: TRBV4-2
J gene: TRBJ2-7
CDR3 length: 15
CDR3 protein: CASSQERTGFYEQYF

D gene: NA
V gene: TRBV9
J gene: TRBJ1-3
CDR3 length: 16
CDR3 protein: CASSVGGGTLGNTIYF

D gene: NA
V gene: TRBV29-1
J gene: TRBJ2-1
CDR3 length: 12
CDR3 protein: CSVASREDEQFF

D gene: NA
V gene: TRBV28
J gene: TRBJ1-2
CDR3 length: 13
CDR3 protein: CASSLDGSYGYTF

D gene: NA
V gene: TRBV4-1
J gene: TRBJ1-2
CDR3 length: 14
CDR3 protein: CASSQDLADYGYTF

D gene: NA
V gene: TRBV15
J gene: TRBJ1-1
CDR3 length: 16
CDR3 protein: CATYAGSTRMNTEAFF

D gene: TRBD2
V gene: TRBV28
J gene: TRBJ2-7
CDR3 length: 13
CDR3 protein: CASTSGGPGEQYF

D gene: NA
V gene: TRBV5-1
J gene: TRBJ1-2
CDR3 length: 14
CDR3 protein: CASSLEGGLRGYTF

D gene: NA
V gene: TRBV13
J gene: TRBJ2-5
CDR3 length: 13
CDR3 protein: CASSLRTVETQYF

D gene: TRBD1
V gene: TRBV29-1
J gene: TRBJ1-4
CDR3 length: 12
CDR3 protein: CSVDEQGEKLFF

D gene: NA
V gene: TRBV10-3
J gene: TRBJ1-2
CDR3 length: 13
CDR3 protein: CAISDRASYGYTF

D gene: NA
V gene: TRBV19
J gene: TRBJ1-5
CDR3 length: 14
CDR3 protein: CASSLQGSGQPQHF

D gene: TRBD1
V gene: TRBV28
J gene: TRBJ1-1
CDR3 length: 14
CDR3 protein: CASSLGQMNTEAFF

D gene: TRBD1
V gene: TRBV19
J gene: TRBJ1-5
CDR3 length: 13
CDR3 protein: CASSRQGLQPQHF

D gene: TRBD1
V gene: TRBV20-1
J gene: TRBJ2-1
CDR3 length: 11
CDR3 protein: CSAVGGREQFF

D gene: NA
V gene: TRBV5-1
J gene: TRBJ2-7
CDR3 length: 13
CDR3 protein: CASSLVREYEQYF

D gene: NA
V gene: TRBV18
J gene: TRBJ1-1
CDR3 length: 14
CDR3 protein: CASSPCGGGCEAFF

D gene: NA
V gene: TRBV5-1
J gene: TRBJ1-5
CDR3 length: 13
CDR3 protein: CASSLRGNQPQHF

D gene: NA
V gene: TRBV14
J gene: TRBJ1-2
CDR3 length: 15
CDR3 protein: CASSQSRGSPYGYTF

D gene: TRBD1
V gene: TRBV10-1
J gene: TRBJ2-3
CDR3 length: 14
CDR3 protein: CASSPGQGGSTQYF